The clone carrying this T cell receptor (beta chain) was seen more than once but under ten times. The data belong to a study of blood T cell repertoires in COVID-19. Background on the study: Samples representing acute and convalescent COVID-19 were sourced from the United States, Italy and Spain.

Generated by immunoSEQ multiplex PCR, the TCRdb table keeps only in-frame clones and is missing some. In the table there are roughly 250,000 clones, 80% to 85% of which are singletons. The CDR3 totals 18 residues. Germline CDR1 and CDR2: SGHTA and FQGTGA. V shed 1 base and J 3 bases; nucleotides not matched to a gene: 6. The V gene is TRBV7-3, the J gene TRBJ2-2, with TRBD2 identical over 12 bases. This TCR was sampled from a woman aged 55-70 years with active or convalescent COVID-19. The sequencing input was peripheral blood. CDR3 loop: CASSLNPSGGAYTGELFF. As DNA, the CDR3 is TGTGCCAGCAGCTTAAACCCTAGCGGGGGGGCTTACACCGGGGAGCTGTTTTTT. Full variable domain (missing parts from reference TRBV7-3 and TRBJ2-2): GAGVSQTPSNKVTEKGKYVELRCDPISGHTALYWYRQSLGQGPEFLIYFQGTGAADDSGLPNDRFFAVRPEGSVSTLKIQRTERGDSAVYLCASSLNPSGGAYTGELFFGEGSRLTVL.